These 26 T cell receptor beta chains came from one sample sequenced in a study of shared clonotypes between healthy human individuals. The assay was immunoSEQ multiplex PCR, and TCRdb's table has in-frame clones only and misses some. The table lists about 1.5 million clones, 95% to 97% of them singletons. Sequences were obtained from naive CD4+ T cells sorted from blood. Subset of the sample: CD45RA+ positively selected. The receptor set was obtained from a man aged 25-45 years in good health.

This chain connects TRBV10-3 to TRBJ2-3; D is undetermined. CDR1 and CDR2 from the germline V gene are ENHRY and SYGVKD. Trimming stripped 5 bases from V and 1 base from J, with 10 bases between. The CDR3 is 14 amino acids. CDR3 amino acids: CAISPGGGTDTQYF. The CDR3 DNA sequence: TGTGCCATCAGTCCAGGTGGCGGCACAGATACGCAGTATTTT.

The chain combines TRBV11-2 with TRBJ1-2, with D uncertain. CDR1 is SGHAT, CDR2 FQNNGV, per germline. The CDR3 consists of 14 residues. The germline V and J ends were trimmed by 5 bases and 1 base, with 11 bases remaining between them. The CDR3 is CASSTRAHNYGYTF. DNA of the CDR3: TGTGCCAGCAGCACCCGGGCCCATAACTATGGCTACACCTTC.

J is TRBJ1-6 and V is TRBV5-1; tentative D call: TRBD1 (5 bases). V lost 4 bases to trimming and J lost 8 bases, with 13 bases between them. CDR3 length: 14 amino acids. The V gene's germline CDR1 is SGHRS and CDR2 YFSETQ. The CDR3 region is CASSTNPQDSPLHF. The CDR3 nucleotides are TGCGCCAGCAGCACAAATCCACAGGATTCACCCCTCCACTTT.

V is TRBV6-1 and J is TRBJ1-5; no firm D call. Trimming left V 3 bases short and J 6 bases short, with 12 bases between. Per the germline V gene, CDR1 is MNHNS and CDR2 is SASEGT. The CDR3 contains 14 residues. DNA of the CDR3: TGTGCCAGCAGTGAGGGCCGGGGTGGTCAGCCCCAGCATTTT. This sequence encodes CASSEGRGGQPQHF.

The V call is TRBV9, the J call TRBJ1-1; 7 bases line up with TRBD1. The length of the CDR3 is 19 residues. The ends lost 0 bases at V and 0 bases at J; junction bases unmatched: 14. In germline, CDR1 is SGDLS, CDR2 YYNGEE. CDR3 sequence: CASSVVSGGNRGMNTEAFF. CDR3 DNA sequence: TGTGCCAGCAGCGTAGTCTCAGGGGGGAATAGAGGTATGAACACTGAAGCTTTCTTT.

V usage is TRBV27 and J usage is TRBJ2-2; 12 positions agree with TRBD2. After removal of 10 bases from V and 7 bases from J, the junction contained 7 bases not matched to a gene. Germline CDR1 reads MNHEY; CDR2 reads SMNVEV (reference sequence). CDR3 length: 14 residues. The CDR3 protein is CATTLAGGVGELFF. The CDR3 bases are TGTGCCACCACCCTAGCGGGAGGGGTCGGGGAGCTGTTTTTT.

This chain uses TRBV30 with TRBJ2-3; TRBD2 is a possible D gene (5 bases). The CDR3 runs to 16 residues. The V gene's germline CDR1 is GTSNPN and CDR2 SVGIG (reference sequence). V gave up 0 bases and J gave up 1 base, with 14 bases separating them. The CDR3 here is CAWSVLKGVGTDTQYF. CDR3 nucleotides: TGTGCCTGGAGTGTACTGAAGGGAGTGGGCACAGATACGCAGTATTTT.

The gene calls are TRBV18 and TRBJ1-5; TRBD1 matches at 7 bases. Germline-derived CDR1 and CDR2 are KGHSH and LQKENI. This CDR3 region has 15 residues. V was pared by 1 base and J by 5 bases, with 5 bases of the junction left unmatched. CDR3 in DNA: TGTGCCAGCTCACCACGGACAGGAACTTATCAGCCCCAGCATTTT. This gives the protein CASSPRTGTYQPQHF.

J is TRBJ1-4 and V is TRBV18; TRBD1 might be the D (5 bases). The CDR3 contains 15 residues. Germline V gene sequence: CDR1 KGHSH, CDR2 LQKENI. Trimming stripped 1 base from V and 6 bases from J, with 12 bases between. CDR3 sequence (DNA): TGTGCCAGCTCACCACGGGCAGGGTTGGATGAAAAACTGTTTTTT. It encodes CASSPRAGLDEKLFF.

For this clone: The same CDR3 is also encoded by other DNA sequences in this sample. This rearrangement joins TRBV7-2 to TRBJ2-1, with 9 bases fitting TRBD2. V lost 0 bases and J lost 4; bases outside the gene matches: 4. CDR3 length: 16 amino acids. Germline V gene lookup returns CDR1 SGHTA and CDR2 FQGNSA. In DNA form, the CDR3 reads TGTGCCAGCAGCTTAGCCTTAGCGGGAGCATACAATGAGCAGTTCTTC. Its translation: CASSLALAGAYNEQFF.

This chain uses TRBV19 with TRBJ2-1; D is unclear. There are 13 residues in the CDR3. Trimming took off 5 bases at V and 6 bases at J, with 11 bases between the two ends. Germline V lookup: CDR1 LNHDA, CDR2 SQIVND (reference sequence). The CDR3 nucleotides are TGTGCCAGTAGTCGTACAAGGATCAATGAGCAGTTCTTC. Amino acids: CASSRTRINEQFF.

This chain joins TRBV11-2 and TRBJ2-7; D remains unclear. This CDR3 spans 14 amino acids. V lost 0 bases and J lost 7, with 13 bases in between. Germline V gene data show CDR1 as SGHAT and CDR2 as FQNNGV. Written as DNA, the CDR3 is TGTGCCAGCAGCTTAGATCGGTTGTCAGATGAGCAGTACTTC. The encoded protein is CASSLDRLSDEQYF. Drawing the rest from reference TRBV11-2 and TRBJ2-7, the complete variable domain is EAGVAQSPRYKIIEKRQSVAFWCNPISGHATLYWYQQILGQGPKLLIQFQNNGVVDDSQLPKDRFSAERLKGVDSTLKIQPAKLEDSAVYLCASSLDRLSDEQYFGPGTRLTVT.

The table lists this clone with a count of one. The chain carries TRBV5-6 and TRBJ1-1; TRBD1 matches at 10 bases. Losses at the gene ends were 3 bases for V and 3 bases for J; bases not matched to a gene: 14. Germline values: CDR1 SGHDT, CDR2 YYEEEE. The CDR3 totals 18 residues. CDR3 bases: TGTGCCAGCAGCTCAAGTCCCGGGACAGGGGAATGGTACACTGAAGCTTTCTTT. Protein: CASSSSPGTGEWYTEAFF.

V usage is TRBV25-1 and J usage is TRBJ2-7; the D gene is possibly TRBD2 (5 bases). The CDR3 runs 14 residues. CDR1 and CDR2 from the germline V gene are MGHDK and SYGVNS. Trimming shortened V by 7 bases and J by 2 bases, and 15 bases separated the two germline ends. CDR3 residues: CASTSGSSTYEQYF. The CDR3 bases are TGTGCCAGCACATCGGGGAGCTCCACCTACGAGCAGTACTTC.

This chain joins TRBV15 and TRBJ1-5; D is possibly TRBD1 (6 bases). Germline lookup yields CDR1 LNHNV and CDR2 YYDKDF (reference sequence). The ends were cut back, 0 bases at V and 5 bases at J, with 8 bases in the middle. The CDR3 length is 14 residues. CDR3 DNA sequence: TGTGCCACCAGCAGAGAAACAGGGCATCAGCCCCAGCATTTT. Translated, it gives CATSRETGHQPQHF.

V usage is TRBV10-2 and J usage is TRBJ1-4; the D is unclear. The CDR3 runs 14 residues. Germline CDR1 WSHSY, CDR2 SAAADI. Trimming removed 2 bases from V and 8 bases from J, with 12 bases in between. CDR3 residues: CASSEARIEEKLFF. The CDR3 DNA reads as TGCGCCAGCAGTGAGGCCCGAATAGAGGAAAAACTGTTTTTT.

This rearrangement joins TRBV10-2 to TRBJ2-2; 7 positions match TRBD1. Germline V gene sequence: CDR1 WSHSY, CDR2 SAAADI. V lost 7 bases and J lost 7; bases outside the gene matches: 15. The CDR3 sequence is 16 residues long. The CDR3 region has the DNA TGCGCCAGCAACCCCCTCGTTCCGACAGGGAACGGGGAGCTGTTTTTT. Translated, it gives CASNPLVPTGNGELFF.

The CDR3 here is CASSQEAFSYEQYF. CDR3 nucleotide sequence: TGTGCCAGCAGCCAAGAGGCTTTCTCCTACGAGCAGTACTTC. This chain connects TRBV14 to TRBJ2-7; D gene uncertain. This CDR3 region has 14 residues. Germline values: CDR1 SGHDN, CDR2 FVKESK. Between the trimmed V and J ends, which lost 0 bases and 0 bases, there was a span of 6 bases. Full variable domain (remainder filled in from reference TRBV14 and TRBJ2-7): EAGVTQFPSHSVIEKGQTVTLRCDPISGHDNLYWYRRVMGKEIKFLLHFVKESKQDESGMPNNRFLAERTGGTYSTLKVQPAELEDSGVYFCASSQEAFSYEQYFGPGTRLTVT.

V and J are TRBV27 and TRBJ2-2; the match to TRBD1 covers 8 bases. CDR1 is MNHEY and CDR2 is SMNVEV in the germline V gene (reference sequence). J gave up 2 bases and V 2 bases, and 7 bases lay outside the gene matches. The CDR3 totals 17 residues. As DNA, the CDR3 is TGTGCCAGCAGTTTAAGGACACAGGGGGTAAACACCGGGGAGCTGTTTTTT. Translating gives CASSLRTQGVNTGELFF.

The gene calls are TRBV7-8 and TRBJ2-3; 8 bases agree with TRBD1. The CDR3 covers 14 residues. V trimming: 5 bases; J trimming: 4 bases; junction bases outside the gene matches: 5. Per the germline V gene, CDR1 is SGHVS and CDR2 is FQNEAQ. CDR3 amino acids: CASSLGQGSDTQYF. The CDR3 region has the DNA TGTGCCAGCAGCCTAGGACAGGGTTCAGATACGCAGTATTTT.

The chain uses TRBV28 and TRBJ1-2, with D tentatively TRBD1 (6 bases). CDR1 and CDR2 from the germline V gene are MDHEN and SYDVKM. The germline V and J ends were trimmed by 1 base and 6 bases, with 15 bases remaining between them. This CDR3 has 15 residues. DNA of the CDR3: TGTGCCAGCAGTTTATTATTAGGGGGGCTGGATGGCTACACCTTC. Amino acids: CASSLLLGGLDGYTF.

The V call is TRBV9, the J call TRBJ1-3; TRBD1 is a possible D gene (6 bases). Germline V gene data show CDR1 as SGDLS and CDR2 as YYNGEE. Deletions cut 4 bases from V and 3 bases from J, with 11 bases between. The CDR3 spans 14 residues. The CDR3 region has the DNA TGTGCCAGCAGCTTACTGACAGGTGGAAACACCATATATTTT. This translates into CASSLLTGGNTIYF.

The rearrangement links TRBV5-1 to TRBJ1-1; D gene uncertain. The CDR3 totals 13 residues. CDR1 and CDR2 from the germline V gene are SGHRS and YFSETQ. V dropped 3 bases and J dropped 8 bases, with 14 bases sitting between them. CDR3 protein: CASSSDPGVEAFF. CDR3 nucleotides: TGCGCCAGCAGCTCAGACCCAGGAGTGGAAGCTTTCTTT.

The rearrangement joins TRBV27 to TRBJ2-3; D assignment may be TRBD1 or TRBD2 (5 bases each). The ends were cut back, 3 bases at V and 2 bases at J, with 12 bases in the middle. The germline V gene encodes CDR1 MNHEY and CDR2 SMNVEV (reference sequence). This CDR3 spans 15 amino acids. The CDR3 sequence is CASSFWGSFTDTQYF. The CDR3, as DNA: TGTGCCAGCAGTTTCTGGGGGAGTTTCACAGATACGCAGTATTTT.

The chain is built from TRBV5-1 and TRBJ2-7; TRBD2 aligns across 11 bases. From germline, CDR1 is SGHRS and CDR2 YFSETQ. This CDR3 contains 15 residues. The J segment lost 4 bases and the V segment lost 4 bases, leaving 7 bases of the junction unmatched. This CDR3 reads CASSTGLADVYEQYF. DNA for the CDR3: TGCGCCAGCAGCACGGGACTAGCGGATGTATACGAGCAGTACTTC. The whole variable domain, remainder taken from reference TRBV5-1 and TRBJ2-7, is KAGVTQTPRYLIKTRGQQVTLSCSPISGHRSVSWYQQTPGQGLQFLFEYFSETQRNKGNFPGRFSGRQFSNSRSEMNVSTLELGDSALYLCASSTGLADVYEQYFGPGTRLTVT.

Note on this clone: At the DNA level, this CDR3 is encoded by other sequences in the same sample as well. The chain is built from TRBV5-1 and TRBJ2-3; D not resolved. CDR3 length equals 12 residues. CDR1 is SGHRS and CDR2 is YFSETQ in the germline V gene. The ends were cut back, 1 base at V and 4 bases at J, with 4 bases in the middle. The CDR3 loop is CASSLSSDTQYF. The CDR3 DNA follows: TGCGCCAGCAGCTTGAGTTCAGATACGCAGTATTTT.